Shown below are 17 T cell receptor beta chains from a single sample sequenced in a study of patients and donors after allogeneic stem cell transplantation. In TCRdb, the RT-PCR reads were re-called with MiXCR into one record per CDR3 protein. The table includes about 200,000 distinct CDR3 sequences, around two fifths detected once. The sequencing sample was made of blood, either unsorted or a sorted T cell fraction (not recorded which). All receptors derive from a human donor who was either an allogeneic HSCT recipient or a stem cell or donor lymphocyte infusion donor (not recorded which). It is not recorded whose cells these are; they may come from a transplant donor.

This clonotype showed up just a few times. The chain couples TRBV4-1 to TRBJ2-1; TRBD2 matches 7 bases. With V trimmed by 0 bases and J by 7 bases, 9 bases remained unmatched. The CDR3 extends over 16 amino acids. Germline-derived CDR1 and CDR2 are MGHRA and YSYEKL. CDR3 sequence: CASSQDGRTSWNEQFF. The DNA of the CDR3 is TGCGCCAGCAGCCAAGATGGCAGGACTAGTTGGAATGAGCAGTTCTTC.

A few counts support this clonotype. The rearrangement joins TRBV4-1 to TRBJ2-7, with TRBD2 matching over 8 bases. Looked up from germline, CDR1 is MGHRA and CDR2 is YSYEKL. Trimming took 0 bases from V and 3 from J; bases not matched to a gene: 4. CDR3 length: 15 amino acids. CDR3 bases: TGCGCCAGCAGCCAAGATGGCGGGGGGAACTACGAGCAGTACTTC. The encoded protein is CASSQDGGGNYEQYF.

This clonotype was recorded once. CDR3: CASSLGGGGGGGYTF. The CDR3 DNA reads TGTGCCAGCAGCTTAGGCGGGGGTGGCGGCGGCGGCTACACCTTC. The genes are TRBV7-9 and TRBJ1-2, with a possible D match to TRBD1 (5 bases). Trimming took 1 base from V and 8 from J, leaving 17 bases between them. This CDR3 has 15 amino acids. CDR1 is SEHNR, CDR2 FQNEAQ, per germline (reference sequence).

This clonotype was found many times. The chain combines TRBV10-3 with TRBJ1-5; D gene unclear. Per the germline V gene, CDR1 is ENHRY and CDR2 is SYGVKD. The CDR3 extends over 13 amino acids. The V end was cut by 0 bases, the J end by 7 bases, with 7 bases between. The CDR3 DNA sequence: TGTGCCATCAGTGAGTCGACTCTCCAGCCCCAGCATTTT. This codes for CAISESTLQPQHF.

The chain employs TRBV5-1 and TRBJ2-2, with a possible D match to TRBD1 (6 bases). Trimming took 3 bases from V and 4 from J, leaving 7 bases between them. The CDR3 runs to 13 residues. The V gene's germline CDR1 is SGHRS and CDR2 YFSETQ. CDR3 residues: CASSSGVTGELFF. The CDR3 bases are TGCGCCAGCAGCTCAGGGGTCACCGGGGAGCTGTTTTTT.

This clonotype turned up a few times. V and J are TRBV28 and TRBJ1-6, with unresolved D. The germline V gene has CDR1 MDHEN and CDR2 SYDVKM. The CDR3 is 16 amino acids. V lost 3 bases to trimming and J lost 2 bases, with 11 bases between them. DNA of the CDR3: TGTGCCAGCAGTTTCCCGGTTGGGGCCTATAATTCACCCCTCCACTTT. Residues: CASSFPVGAYNSPLHF.

CDR3 coding DNA: TGTGCCAGCAGGGTGGGAGCTGAAGCTTTCTTT. Its protein is CASRVGAEAFF. The chain has TRBV10-3 and TRBJ1-1; a possible D gene is TRBD1 (5 bases). Trimming took off 10 bases at V and 6 bases at J, with 12 bases between the two ends. The length of the CDR3 is 11 residues. Germline V CDR1 and CDR2: ENHRY, SYGVKD.

This clonotype was recorded once. V gene TRBV18 combines with J gene TRBJ1-2; D may be TRBD1 (5 bases). The length of the CDR3 is 13 residues. Germline V CDR1 and CDR2: KGHSH, LQKENI. Trimming left V 6 bases short and J 7 bases short, with 15 bases between. The CDR3 coding sequence is TGTGCCAGCTCCGAAACGGGACGAGGTGGCTACACCTTC. Its translation is CASSETGRGGYTF.

V is TRBV27 and J is TRBJ1-1; tentative D call: TRBD1 (5 bases). Germline CDR1 reads MNHEY; CDR2 reads SMNVEV (reference sequence). The V end was cut by 6 bases, the J end by 0 bases, with 11 bases between. The length of the CDR3 is 14 residues. The DNA for the CDR3 is TGTGCCAGCAGACCGGGGCCGGTGAACACTGAAGCTTTCTTT. Its protein product is CASRPGPVNTEAFF.

The chain combines TRBV12-5 with TRBJ2-2; perhaps TRBD2 as D (5 bases). Trimming removed 0 bases from V and 5 bases from J, with 13 bases in between. Per the germline V gene, CDR1 is LGHNT and CDR2 is FRNRAP. The CDR3 consists of 16 residues. CDR3 nucleotides: TGTGCTAGTGGTTTGGTACAACGAGGAGGTACCGGGGAGCTGTTTTTT. This translates into CASGLVQRGGTGELFF.

V is TRBV5-1 and J is TRBJ2-2; D is uncertain. Germline V gene lookup returns CDR1 SGHRS and CDR2 YFSETQ. Deletions cut 1 base from V and 2 bases from J, with 9 bases between. This CDR3 spans 15 amino acids. CDR3 sequence (DNA): TGCGCCAGCAGCTTGCTCACAGCAAACACCGGGGAGCTGTTTTTT. This encodes CASSLLTANTGELFF.

In its sample, this clonotype was seen a few times. The V and J genes are TRBV6-6 and TRBJ1-1; D possibly corresponds to TRBD1 (5 bases). The CDR3 sequence is 17 residues long. Looked up from germline, CDR1 is MNHNY and CDR2 is SVGAGI (reference sequence). Deletions cut 4 bases from V and 0 bases from J, with 18 bases between. In nucleotides, the CDR3 is TGTGCCAGCAGTTTCGCCAGGGAGGGGAAGGTGAACACTGAAGCTTTCTTT. Its translation is CASSFAREGKVNTEAFF.

J is TRBJ1-5 and V is TRBV6-1; D may be TRBD1 (5 bases). The CDR3 runs to 14 residues. Trimming left V 8 bases short and J 2 bases short, with 13 bases between. The germline V gene has CDR1 MNHNS and CDR2 SASEGT. This CDR3 is CASGGGRGNQPQHF. In nucleotides, the CDR3 is TGTGCCAGCGGGGGAGGCAGGGGCAATCAGCCCCAGCATTTT.

The rearrangement uses TRBV30 and TRBJ1-1; possible D gene TRBD1, 5 bases. CDR3 length equals 14 residues. V was clipped by 1 base and J by 0 bases, with 9 bases between them. Germline CDR1 and CDR2: GTSNPN and SVGIG (reference sequence). CDR3 nucleotide sequence: TGTGCCTGGAGTGGGGACGGCCTGAACACTGAAGCTTTCTTT. This encodes CAWSGDGLNTEAFF.

The chain carries TRBV7-9 and TRBJ1-4, with unresolved D. The CDR3 runs to 13 residues. Germline CDR1 and CDR2: SEHNR and FQNEAQ (reference sequence). Trimming removed 0 bases from V and 14 bases from J, with 13 bases in between. The CDR3 protein is CASSLAKGRDLFF. The CDR3 nucleotides are TGTGCCAGCAGCTTAGCAAAAGGCCGGGATCTGTTTTTT.

This clonotype appeared many times. V usage is TRBV4-1 and J usage is TRBJ1-4, with 7 bases identical to TRBD1. CDR1 MGHRA and CDR2 YSYEKL come from the germline V gene. This CDR3 is built from 14 residues. Trimming at V came to 6 bases and at J to 4 bases, leaving 5 bases not matched to a gene. CDR3 sequence: CASSLGQDNEKLFF. CDR3 bases: TGCGCCAGCAGTCTTGGACAGGATAATGAAAAACTGTTTTTT.

Only a few counts were recorded for this clonotype. V gene TRBV4-1 combines with J gene TRBJ1-5; D not certain. V was shortened by 0 bases and J by 4 bases, with 19 bases between the two germline ends. There are 18 residues in the CDR3. CDR1 MGHRA and CDR2 YSYEKL come from the germline V gene. CDR3 residues: CASSQDSWYDEENQPQHF. The CDR3 DNA reads TGCGCCAGCAGCCAAGATAGTTGGTACGACGAGGAAAATCAGCCCCAGCATTTT.